The entry below gives a single T cell receptor (beta chain) sequence along with its context. The target antigen is unknown. Germline V lookup: CDR1 SGHVS, CDR2 FQNEAQ. The CDR3 length is 16 residues. Trimming took 1 base from V and 3 from J; bases not matched to a gene: 3. The method was immunoSEQ multiplex PCR; TCRdb's version includes in-frame clones alone and lacks a portion of them. There are over 200,000 clones in the sample; about 94% occur only once, and around 1.7% lies in the top ten. This entry comes from a study of T cell responses to AZD1222 COVID-19 vaccine. Whole-study results and caveats: All repertoire sampling was performed exclusively after the peak T cell response. It should be noted that donors were predominantly white British and more often female, and clonal diversity was possibly underestimated. Receipt of two AZD1222 doses was followed by a rise in Spike-specific TCR breadth and depth.

The chain recombines TRBV7-8 with TRBJ1-3, with TRBD1 matching over 10 bases. The TCR originated in an adult who received the MenACWY meningococcal vaccine as a control. The source was peripheral blood, collected 28 days after the second dose of the MenACWY control vaccine. The CDR3 sequence is CASSLVDRGYGNTIYF. In DNA, the CDR3 is TGTGCCAGCAGCTTAGTGGACAGGGGGTATGGAAACACCATATATTTT.